This T cell receptor (beta chain) was obtained from a study of cytomegalovirus exposure and HLA in healthy donors. The assay was immunoSEQ multiplex PCR, and TCRdb's table has in-frame clones only and misses some. The sample records 150,000 to 200,000 clones, 89% being singletons. The validation cohort, a group of over a hundred subjects, included the donors and was separate from the approximately 650-subject first cohort. As regards this clone: Its specificity is unknown.

This CDR3 has 15 amino acids. Germline CDR1 reads LNHDA; CDR2 reads SQIVND (reference sequence). V lost 3 bases and J lost 6, with 18 bases in between. Findings and caveats of the study: It was 164 TCR beta chains that were listed as cytomegalovirus-associated. Whilst most TCR sequences proved rare, a subset of public TCRs occurred across many donors.

The sample was PBMCs. V and J are TRBV19 and TRBJ2-7; D is possibly TRBD1 (6 bases). The clonotype was recovered from a man between 18 and 35 years old in good health and CMV-seropositive. The CDR3 spells CASSIREQGRFEQYF. The CDR3 DNA is TGTGCCAGTAGTATTCGGGAACAGGGACGGTTCGAGCAGTACTTC.